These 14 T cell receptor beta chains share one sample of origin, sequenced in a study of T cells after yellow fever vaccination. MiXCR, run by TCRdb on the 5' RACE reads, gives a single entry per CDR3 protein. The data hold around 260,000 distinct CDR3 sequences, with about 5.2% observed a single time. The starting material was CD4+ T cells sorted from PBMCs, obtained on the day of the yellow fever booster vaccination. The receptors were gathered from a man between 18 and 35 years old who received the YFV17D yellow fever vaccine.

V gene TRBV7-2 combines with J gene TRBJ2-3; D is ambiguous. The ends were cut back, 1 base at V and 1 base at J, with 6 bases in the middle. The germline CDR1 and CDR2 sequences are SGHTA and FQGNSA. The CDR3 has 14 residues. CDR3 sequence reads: CASSLVYGTDTQYF. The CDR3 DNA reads TGTGCCAGCAGCTTAGTTTACGGCACAGATACGCAGTATTTT.

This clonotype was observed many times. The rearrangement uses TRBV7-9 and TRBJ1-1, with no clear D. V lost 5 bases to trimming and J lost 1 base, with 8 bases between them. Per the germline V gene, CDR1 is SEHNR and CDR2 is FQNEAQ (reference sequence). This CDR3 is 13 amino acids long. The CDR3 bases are TGTGCCAGCAGCCAAGGTTGGAACACTGAAGCTTTCTTT. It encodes CASSQGWNTEAFF.

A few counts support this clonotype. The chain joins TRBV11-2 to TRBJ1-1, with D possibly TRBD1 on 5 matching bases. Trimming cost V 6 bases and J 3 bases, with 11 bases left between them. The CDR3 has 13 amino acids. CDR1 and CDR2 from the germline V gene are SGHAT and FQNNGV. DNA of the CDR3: TGTGCCAGCAGTTATCGACAGTACACTGAAGCTTTCTTT. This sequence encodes CASSYRQYTEAFF.

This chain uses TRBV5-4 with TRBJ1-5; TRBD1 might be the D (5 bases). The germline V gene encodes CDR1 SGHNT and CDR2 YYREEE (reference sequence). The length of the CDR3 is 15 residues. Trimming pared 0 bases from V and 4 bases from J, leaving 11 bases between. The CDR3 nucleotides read TGTGCCAGCAGCTTGGGGGACCGACCTAATCAGCCCCAGCATTTT. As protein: CASSLGDRPNQPQHF.

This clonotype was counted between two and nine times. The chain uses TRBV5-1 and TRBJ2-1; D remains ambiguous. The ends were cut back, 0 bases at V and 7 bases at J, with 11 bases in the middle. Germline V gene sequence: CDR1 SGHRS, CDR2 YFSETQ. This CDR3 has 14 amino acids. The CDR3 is CASSLAVSSNEQFF. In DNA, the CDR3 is TGCGCCAGCAGCTTGGCCGTTAGCTCGAATGAGCAGTTCTTC.

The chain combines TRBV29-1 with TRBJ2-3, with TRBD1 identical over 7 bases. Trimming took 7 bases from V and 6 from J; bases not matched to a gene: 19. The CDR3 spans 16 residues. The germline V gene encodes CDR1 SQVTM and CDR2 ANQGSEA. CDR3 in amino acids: CSASRTGGLRKDTQYF. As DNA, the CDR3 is TGCAGCGCTTCCCGGACAGGAGGACTCCGAAAGGATACGCAGTATTTT.

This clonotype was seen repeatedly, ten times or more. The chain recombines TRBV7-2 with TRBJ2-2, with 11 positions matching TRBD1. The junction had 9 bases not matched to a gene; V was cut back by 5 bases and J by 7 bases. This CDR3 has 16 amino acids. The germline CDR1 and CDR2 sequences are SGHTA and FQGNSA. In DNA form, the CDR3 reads TGTGCCAGCAGCCAACGGACAGGGGGCTCTTTCGGGGAGCTGTTTTTT. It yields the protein CASSQRTGGSFGELFF.

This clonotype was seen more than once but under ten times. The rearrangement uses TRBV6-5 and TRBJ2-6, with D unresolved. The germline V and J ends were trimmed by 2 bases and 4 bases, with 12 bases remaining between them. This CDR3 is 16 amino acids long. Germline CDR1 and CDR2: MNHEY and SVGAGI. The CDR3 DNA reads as TGTGCCAGCAGTTACGGAGCTGGGTCCGGGGCCAACGTCCTGACTTTC. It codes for CASSYGAGSGANVLTF.

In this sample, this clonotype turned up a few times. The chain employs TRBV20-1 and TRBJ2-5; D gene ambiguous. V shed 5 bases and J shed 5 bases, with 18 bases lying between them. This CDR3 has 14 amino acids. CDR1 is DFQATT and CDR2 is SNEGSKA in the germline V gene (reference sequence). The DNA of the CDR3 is TGCAGTGCTTCCTTAATGGGGATAAGGGAGACCCAGTACTTC. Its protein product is CSASLMGIRETQYF.

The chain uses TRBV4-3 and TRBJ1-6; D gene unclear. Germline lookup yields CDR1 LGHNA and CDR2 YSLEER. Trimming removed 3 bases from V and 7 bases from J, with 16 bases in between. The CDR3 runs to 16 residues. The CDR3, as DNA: TGCGCCAGCAGCCAGGTCTCCGGGTCGGGCAATTCACCCCTCCACTTT. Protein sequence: CASSQVSGSGNSPLHF.

The CDR3: CASSGSGTASGNTIYF. The CDR3 bases are TGTGCCAGCAGCGGCTCCGGGACGGCCTCTGGAAACACCATATATTTT. The V call is TRBV9, the J call TRBJ1-3; TRBD1 might be the D (5 bases). This CDR3 region has 16 residues. Germline lookup yields CDR1 SGDLS and CDR2 YYNGEE. The V gene lost 3 bases and the J gene lost 0 bases, with 13 bases spanning the gap.

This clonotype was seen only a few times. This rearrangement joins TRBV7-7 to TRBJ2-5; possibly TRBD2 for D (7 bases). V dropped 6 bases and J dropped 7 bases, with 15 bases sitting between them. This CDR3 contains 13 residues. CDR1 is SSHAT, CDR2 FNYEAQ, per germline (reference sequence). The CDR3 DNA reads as TGTGCCAGCAGGGGGGGGCCCTTGGGGACCCAGTACTTC. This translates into CASRGGPLGTQYF.

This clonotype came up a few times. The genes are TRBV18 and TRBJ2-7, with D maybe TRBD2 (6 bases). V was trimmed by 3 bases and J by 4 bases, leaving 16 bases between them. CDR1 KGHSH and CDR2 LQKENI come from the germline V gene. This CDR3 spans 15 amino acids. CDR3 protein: CASSPGTHGRYEQYV. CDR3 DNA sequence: TGTGCCAGCTCACCCGGGACTCACGGACGGTACGAGCAGTACGTC.

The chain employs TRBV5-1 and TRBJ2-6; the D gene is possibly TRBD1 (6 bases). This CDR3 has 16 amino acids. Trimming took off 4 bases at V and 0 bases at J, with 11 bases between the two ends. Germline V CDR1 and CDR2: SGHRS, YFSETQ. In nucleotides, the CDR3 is TGCGCCAGCAGCATACAGGGATACTCTGGGGCCAACGTCCTGACTTTC. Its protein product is CASSIQGYSGANVLTF.